Shown below are 9 T cell receptor beta chains from a single sample sequenced in a study of blood T cell repertoires in COVID-19. Clones were read by immunoSEQ multiplex PCR, and TCRdb kept only the in-frame ones, dropping some. This table has about 150,000 clones, around nine tenths appearing once. The sequencing sample was made of peripheral blood. The receptors come from a human donor in a cohort sampled during active COVID-19.

The chain combines TRBV7-8 with TRBJ1-4; TRBD1 matches at 8 bases. The germline gives CDR1 SGHVS, CDR2 FQNEAQ. The J segment lost 0 bases and the V segment lost 7 bases, leaving 10 bases of the junction unmatched. The CDR3 contains 17 residues. The CDR3, as DNA: TGTGCCAGCACCAGGACAGGGAGATATGCAACTAATGAAAAACTGTTTTTT. Translation gives CASTRTGRYATNEKLFF.

This chain connects TRBV21-1 to TRBJ2-7; TRBD2, as called in the table, went unchecked against the DNA. TRBV21-1 is flagged as a pseudogene. This CDR3 comprises 19 residues. DNA of the CDR3: TGTGCCAGCAGCAAAGATAATTACCCAGGCGGGCCGAGCTCCTACGAGCAGTACTTC. Residues: CASSKDNYPGGPSSYEQYF.

The chain uses TRBV7-9 and TRBJ1-2, with D possibly TRBD1 on 6 matching bases. Per germline, CDR1 SEHNR and CDR2 FQNEAQ (reference sequence). This CDR3 has 16 residues. Trimming took 4 bases from V and 8 from J, leaving 23 bases between them. The chain's CDR3 is CASSSFGGGLLGGYTF. The CDR3, as DNA: TGTGCCAGCAGCTCCTTCGGGGGGGGGCTGCTAGGGGGCTACACCTTC.

Comment on this clone: At one end the junction does not follow the germline gene, possibly because of a read error. The chain's CDR3 is CASRYRETQYF. The CDR3 DNA follows: TGTGCCAGCCGTTACCGGGAGACCCAGTACTTC. This rearrangement joins TRBV6-6 to TRBJ2-5; D is uncertain. CDR1 is MNHNY, CDR2 SVGAGI, per germline (reference sequence). This CDR3 spans 11 amino acids.

V is TRBV29-1 and J is TRBJ2-5, with 9 positions matching TRBD1. Germline trimming cut 6 bases from V and 9 bases from J; bases unmatched to any gene: 11. This CDR3 has 13 residues. CDR1 SQVTM and CDR2 ANQGSEA come from the germline V gene. The CDR3 sequence: CSVRTGEQGAQYF. The CDR3 nucleotides are TGCAGCGTCCGGACAGGGGAACAAGGGGCCCAGTACTTC.

The V call is TRBV12-3 or TRBV12-4, the J call TRBJ1-1; TRBD1 is a possible D gene (6 bases). The ends were cut back, 6 bases at V and 7 bases at J, with 12 bases in the middle. The CDR3 has 12 amino acids. DNA of the CDR3: TGTGCCAGCAGGGCAGAGGGGGATGAAGCTTTCTTT. Translation: CASRAEGDEAFF.

The gene calls are TRBV7-4 and TRBJ2-3; tentative D call: TRBD1 (5 bases). This CDR3 spans 18 amino acids. CDR1 SGHVT and CDR2 SQSDAQ come from the germline V gene. Trimming left V 2 bases short and J 0 bases short, with 18 bases between. The CDR3 bases are TGTGCCAGCAGCTTATATGGGGCACAGCATCCGAGCACAGATACGCAGTATTTT. Its translation: CASSLYGAQHPSTDTQYF.

V and J are TRBV6-5 and TRBJ1-1; 9 bases agree with TRBD1. The J segment lost 0 bases and the V segment lost 8 bases, leaving 7 bases of the junction unmatched. Germline CDR1 and CDR2: MNHEY and SVGAGI. The CDR3 covers 15 residues. The CDR3 is CASDRQGGVNTEAFF. CDR3 nucleotide sequence: TGTGCCAGCGACCGACAGGGGGGGGTGAACACTGAAGCTTTCTTT.

The rearrangement links TRBV16 to TRBJ2-7; D is perhaps TRBD1 (5 bases). There are 16 residues in the CDR3. In germline, CDR1 is KGHSY, CDR2 FQNENV. Trimming stripped 0 bases from V and 0 bases from J, with 12 bases between. The CDR3 loop reads CASSQSIQGASYEQYF. In DNA, the CDR3 is TGTGCCAGCAGCCAATCGATTCAAGGGGCCTCCTACGAGCAGTACTTC.